This T cell receptor (beta chain) appears in the sequencing data of a study of technical replicates of blood from a few donors (dated by TCRdb to the late 2010s). Concerning this clone itself: Its antigen remains unidentified. There are no base qualities to consult, and no much larger clone falls within one base.

Libraries were built with the immunoSEQ multiplex PCR assay. The immuneACCESS repertoire file appears here via TCRdb, limited to in-frame rearrangements. These files lack a portion of the clones; in checked studies, under half of the deficit traces to unresolved V genes, and the cause of the others is not known. The sample data list some 90,000 clones, and around 96% of these were observed just once. The ten biggest clones cover 0.3% to 0.35% of the sample. The germline V gene specifies MDHEN as CDR1 and SYDVKM as CDR2. The CDR3 measures 15 amino acids from cysteine to phenylalanine. Just CDR3 DNA is preserved here, 45 bases in frame from base 1. V sheds 8 bases and J sheds 4 bases, leaving 20 bases between their ends.

This sequence originates from a human donor in good health. Sequenced input: T cells isolated from PBMCs. Recombination joined TRBV28 with TRBJ1-2; the D gene identity is not certain. Here is the DNA: TGTGCCAGCGACCCTTGGCCAGTGGCGGGCTATGGCTACACCTTC. It encodes CASDPWPVAGYGYTF.